The TCR beta chain under discussion was sequenced for a study of cytomegalovirus exposure and HLA in healthy donors. Across the study: The same platform used for the approximately 670 first-cohort repertoires was also used for the approximately 120 validation repertoires, as a later analysis reported. General observations from the study: Both high specificity and high sensitivity reportedly marked the classifier's diagnosis of cytomegalovirus status. Among TCR beta chains, those listed as cytomegalovirus-associated numbered about 160. The tendency of first-cohort TCR clusters to co-occur in the roughly 130 validation repertoires was the finding of a later analysis.

J lost 4 bases, V lost 2 bases, and 7 bases had no gene match. The germline V gene has CDR1 WNHNN and CDR2 SYGVQD (reference sequence). This CDR3 region has 15 residues. The assay was immunoSEQ multiplex PCR, and TCRdb's table has in-frame clones only and misses some. The sample includes approximately 300,000 clones, approximately 90% of them seen just once. With respect to this clone: Its antigen is not identified.

Sequencing used PBMCs. The TCR was taken from a woman aged 18-35 years in good health and CMV-seronegative. The chain couples TRBV10-1 to TRBJ2-7, with 8 bases aligning to TRBD1. CDR3 DNA sequence: TGCGCCAGCAGTGAGCGGACAGGGAGGCAGTACGAGCAGTACTTC. The encoded protein is CASSERTGRQYEQYF.